The entry below gives a single T cell receptor beta chain sequence along with its context. Losses at the gene ends were 7 bases for V and 3 bases for J; bases not matched to a gene: 9. Germline CDR1 MNHEY, CDR2 SVGAGI. The CDR3 is made up of 15 amino acids. Repertoires were generated with immunoSEQ multiplex PCR, while TCRdb's copy carries only in-frame clones and drops some. The sample consists of tens of thousands of clones, around nine tenths of them appearing once. The sample is drawn from a study of control samples from healthy donors and cancer patients. The V gene is TRBV6-5, the J gene TRBJ2-1, with TRBD1 matching over 7 bases. The clonotype originates from a man aged 45 to 65 with head and neck cancer. Specimen: PBMCs. DNA for the CDR3: TGTGCCAGCAACCCTAGACAGGGTGACTACAATGAGCAGTTCTTC. Its translation: CASNPRQGDYNEQFF.